This TCR beta chain was recorded in a study of blood T cell repertoires in COVID-19. Remarks on this clone: Other DNA sequences from this sample encode an identical CDR3 as well.

During active infection, Seattle patients enrolled and were then monitored through disease. The table came from immunoSEQ multiplex PCR; TCRdb's copy has only in-frame clones and leaves some out. The profile shows roughly 330,000 clones, 87% of them singletons. Sample: peripheral blood. The source is a man aged 25-45 years with COVID-19, enrolled during active disease.

In DNA form, the CDR3 reads TGTGCCATCAGTGGCGGACAGGGGGGCTATGGCTACACCTTC. This gives the protein CAISGGQGGYGYTF. The rearrangement uses TRBV10-3 and TRBJ1-2; 10 nucleotides match TRBD1. The CDR3 has 14 amino acids. V trimming: 4 bases; J trimming: 4 bases; junction bases outside the gene matches: 3. Germline CDR1 ENHRY, CDR2 SYGVKD.